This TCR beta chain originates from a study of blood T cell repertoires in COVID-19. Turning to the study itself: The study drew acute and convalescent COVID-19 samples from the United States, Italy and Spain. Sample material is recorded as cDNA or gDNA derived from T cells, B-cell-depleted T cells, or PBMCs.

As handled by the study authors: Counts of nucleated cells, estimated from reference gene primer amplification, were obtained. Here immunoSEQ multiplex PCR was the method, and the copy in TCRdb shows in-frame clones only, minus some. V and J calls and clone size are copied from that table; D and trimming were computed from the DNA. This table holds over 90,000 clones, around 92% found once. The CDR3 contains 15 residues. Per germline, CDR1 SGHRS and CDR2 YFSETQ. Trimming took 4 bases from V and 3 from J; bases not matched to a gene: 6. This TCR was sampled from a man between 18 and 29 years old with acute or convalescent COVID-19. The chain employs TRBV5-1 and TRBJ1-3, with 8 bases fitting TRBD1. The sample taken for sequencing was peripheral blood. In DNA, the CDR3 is TGCGCCAGCAGCCCGGACAGGGCGGTTGGAAACACCATATATTTT. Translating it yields CASSPDRAVGNTIYF.